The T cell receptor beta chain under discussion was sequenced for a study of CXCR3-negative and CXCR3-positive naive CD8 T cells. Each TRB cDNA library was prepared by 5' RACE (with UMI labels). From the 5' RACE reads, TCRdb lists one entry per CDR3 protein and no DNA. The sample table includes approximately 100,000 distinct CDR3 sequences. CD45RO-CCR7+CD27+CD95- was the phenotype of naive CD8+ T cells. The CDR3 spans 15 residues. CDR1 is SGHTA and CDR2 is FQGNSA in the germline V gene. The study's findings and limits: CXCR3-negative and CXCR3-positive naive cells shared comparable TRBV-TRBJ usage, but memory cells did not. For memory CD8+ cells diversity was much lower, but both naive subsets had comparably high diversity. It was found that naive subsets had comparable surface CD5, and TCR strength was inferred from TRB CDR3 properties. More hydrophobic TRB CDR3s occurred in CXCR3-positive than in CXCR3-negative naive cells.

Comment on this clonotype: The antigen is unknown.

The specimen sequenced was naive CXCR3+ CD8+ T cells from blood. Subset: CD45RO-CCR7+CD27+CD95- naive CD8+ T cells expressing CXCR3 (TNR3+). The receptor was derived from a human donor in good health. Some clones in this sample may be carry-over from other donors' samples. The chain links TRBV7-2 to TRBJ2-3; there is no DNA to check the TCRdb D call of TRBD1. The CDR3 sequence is CASSTPGDSTDTQYF.